A single T cell receptor beta chain is shown here with its context. Its antigen is not identified. Researchers made TCR cDNA using 5'RACE template switching, and this step added a universal primer site and UMIs. TCRdb used MiXCR to reprocess the 5' RACE reads, holding one entry per CDR3 protein. The table includes approximately 330,000 distinct CDR3 sequences, 4.1% detected once. The data are from a study of T cells after yellow fever vaccination. Study-level results: The secondary response was weaker, and its peak arrived faster, on day 5 versus 15.

With 3 bases removed from V and 3 bases from J, the gap between germline ends came to 12 bases. In germline, CDR1 is SGDLS, CDR2 YYNGEE. The CDR3 consists of 14 residues. The rearrangement joins TRBV9 to TRBJ1-1; D remains ambiguous. The sequencing used PBMCs, collected 5 days after the yellow fever booster vaccination. The sequence was collected from a man between 18 and 29 years old who received the YFV17D yellow fever vaccine. This chain's CDR3 is CASSEGREDTEAFF. CDR3 in DNA: TGTGCCAGCAGCGAGGGTAGAGAGGACACTGAAGCTTTCTTT.